These 2 T cell receptor beta chains were sequenced from one sample in a study of cytomegalovirus exposure and HLA in healthy donors. Both 60 Vbeta primers and 13 Jbeta primers went into the PCR. Using immunoSEQ multiplex PCR, the repertoire was profiled, and TCRdb retains in-frame clones only, with some absent. The data contain some 120,000 clones, 65% to 90% of them singletons. What was sequenced was PBMCs. These receptor sequences come from a male donor in good health and CMV-seropositive.

This chain uses TRBV5-4 with TRBJ2-5, with a tentative D call TRBD1 (6 bases). The J call may be faulty, since TRBJ2-7 better matches the DNA end. CDR1 is SGHNT, CDR2 YYREEE, per germline (reference sequence). The CDR3 has 12 residues. The CDR3 DNA reads as TGTGCCGCCGGGACACCATTCTACGAGCAGTACTTC. Amino acid sequence: CAAGTPFYEQYF.

This clone was recorded a few times. This chain uses TRBV5-1 with TRBJ2-7, with a weak D call TRBD1 (6 bases). Germline CDR1 SGHRS, CDR2 YFSETQ. The CDR3 sequence is 13 residues long. V lost 3 bases and J lost 2, with 9 bases in between. This CDR3 is CASSSQGTYEQYF. The CDR3 nucleotides are TGCGCCAGCAGCTCACAGGGTACCTACGAGCAGTACTTC.